These 23 T cell receptor beta chains were sequenced from one sample in a study of T cell changes during pregnancy in multiple sclerosis. Generated by immunoSEQ multiplex PCR, the TCRdb table keeps only in-frame clones and is missing some. The sample gives tens of thousands of clones, roughly 90% of which show up once; approximately 2.8% is in the top ten. The sequencing here drew on CD8+ T cells from peripheral blood mononuclear cells, taken before pregnancy. The receptors derive from a female donor with multiple sclerosis, enrolled in a pregnancy study.

The chain has TRBV6-6 and TRBJ2-3, with TRBD2 matching over 7 bases. CDR1 and CDR2 from the germline V gene are MNHNY and SVGAGI (reference sequence). The CDR3 is 11 residues long. V gave up 5 bases and J gave up 14 bases; unmatched junction bases: 7. Here the CDR3 reads CASSPGLGGYF. For the CDR3, the DNA is TGTGCCAGCAGTCCAGGACTAGGCGGGTATTTT.

The V call is TRBV15, the J call TRBJ1-5, with D perhaps TRBD1 (5 bases). V was shortened by 0 bases and J by 4 bases, with 10 bases between the two germline ends. This CDR3 contains 15 residues. Germline values: CDR1 LNHNV, CDR2 YYDKDF (reference sequence). The CDR3 loop reads CATSRDGGDNQPQHF. The CDR3 DNA follows: TGTGCCACCAGCAGAGATGGGGGGGATAATCAGCCCCAGCATTTT.

V usage is TRBV4-3 and J usage is TRBJ2-1; 9 bases are shared with TRBD2. The CDR3 extends over 15 amino acids. From germline, CDR1 is LGHNA and CDR2 YSLEER. V gave up 6 bases and J gave up 9 bases; unmatched junction bases: 12. For the CDR3, the DNA is TGCGCCAGCAGATCAGCTACTAGCGGGCCTCGTGAGCAGTTCTTC. Translation: CASRSATSGPREQFF.

CDR3 protein: CASSGASGVYEQYF. The CDR3 DNA follows: TGCGCCAGCAGTGGGGCTAGCGGGGTCTACGAGCAGTACTTC. V usage is TRBV10-2 and J usage is TRBJ2-7; 9 positions agree with TRBD2. Germline loops: CDR1 WSHSY, CDR2 SAAADI. This CDR3 has 14 residues. The J segment lost 3 bases and the V segment lost 4 bases, leaving 4 bases of the junction unmatched.

V is TRBV6-1 and J is TRBJ2-1, with TRBD2 as a possible D gene (5 bases). The CDR3 extends over 12 amino acids. V was shortened by 6 bases and J by 7 bases, with 10 bases between the two germline ends. CDR1 and CDR2 from the germline V gene are MNHNS and SASEGT. The CDR3 here is CASSPGINEQFF. CDR3 coding DNA: TGTGCCAGCAGCCCGGGGATTAATGAGCAGTTCTTC.

The gene calls are TRBV5-6 and TRBJ1-5, with unresolved D. In germline, CDR1 is SGHDT, CDR2 YYEEEE. The CDR3 has 14 residues. Trimming removed 0 bases from V and 6 bases from J, with 10 bases in between. The CDR3 DNA sequence: TGTGCCAGCAGCTTGGGAGGGCCCGGTCAGCCCCAGCATTTT. Amino acid sequence: CASSLGGPGQPQHF.

This clone was observed once. This chain uses TRBV4-3 with TRBJ2-1; D possibly corresponds to TRBD1 (5 bases). This CDR3 spans 14 amino acids. Germline V gene data show CDR1 as LGHNA and CDR2 as YSLEER. With 1 base removed from V and 4 bases from J, the gap between germline ends came to 8 bases. The CDR3 nucleotides are TGCGCCAGCAGCCAAGCCCCAGGGTACAATGAGCAGTTCTTC. Translation: CASSQAPGYNEQFF.

This clone showed up just once. V usage is TRBV7-3 and J usage is TRBJ2-7; weak D call: TRBD2 (7 bases). The CDR3 runs 15 residues. V shed 0 bases and J shed 4 bases, with 13 bases lying between them. CDR1 is SGHTA, CDR2 FQGTGA, per germline. DNA of the CDR3: TGTGCCAGCAGCTTAACGGGGGGGGCCGTGTACGAGCAGTACTTC. This translates into CASSLTGGAVYEQYF. The full variable domain, with the rest looked up from reference TRBV7-3 and TRBJ2-7, is GAGVSQTPSNKVTEKGKYVELRCDPISGHTALYWYRQSLGQGPEFLIYFQGTGAADDSGLPNDRFFAVRPEGSVSTLKIQRTERGDSAVYLCASSLTGGAVYEQYFGPGTRLTVT.

This chain uses TRBV7-9 with TRBJ2-1; D gene uncertain. Germline V CDR1 and CDR2: SEHNR, FQNEAQ (reference sequence). Trimming left V 4 bases short and J 3 bases short, with 4 bases between. CDR3 size: 12 residues. Here the CDR3 reads CASSSYYNEQFF. For the CDR3, the DNA is TGTGCCAGCAGCTCCTACTACAATGAGCAGTTCTTC.

CDR3 residues: CSSIGRGDYGYTF. The DNA for the CDR3 is TGCAGCTCTATCGGCAGGGGAGACTATGGCTACACCTTC. The gene calls are TRBV29-1 and TRBJ1-2; D is possibly TRBD1 (6 bases). The CDR3 covers 13 residues. The germline V gene encodes CDR1 SQVTM and CDR2 ANQGSEA. V was shortened by 8 bases and J by 3 bases, with 16 bases between the two germline ends.

The chain combines TRBV7-2 with TRBJ2-7, with 7 bases matching TRBD1. This CDR3 contains 15 residues. Losses at the gene ends were 5 bases for V and 1 base for J; bases not matched to a gene: 8. Germline CDR1 SGHTA, CDR2 FQGNSA. CDR3 sequence (DNA): TGTGCCAGCAGCACTACCCGGGACAGATCCTACGAGCAGTACTTC. It specifies CASSTTRDRSYEQYF.

The V and J genes are TRBV7-9 and TRBJ2-7, with 11 bases that match TRBD2. The germline V gene has CDR1 SEHNR and CDR2 FQNEAQ (reference sequence). J lost 3 bases, V lost 1 base, and 2 bases had no gene match. CDR3 size: 15 residues. The CDR3 sequence is CASSLGTSGYYEQYF. Written as DNA, the CDR3 is TGTGCCAGCAGCTTAGGGACTAGCGGGTACTACGAGCAGTACTTC.

The CDR3 loop reads CASSIVTGQDIRRAFF. CDR3 bases: TGTGCCAGTAGTATAGTTACCGGACAGGATATAAGAAGGGCTTTCTTT. The J gene is TRBJ1-1, the V gene TRBV19, with 7 bases aligning to TRBD1. Trimming at V came to 1 base and at J to 11 bases, leaving 16 bases not matched to a gene. The CDR3 length is 16 residues. The germline gives CDR1 LNHDA, CDR2 SQIVND (reference sequence). Supplemented by reference TRBV19 and TRBJ1-1, the full variable domain reads DGGITQSPKYLFRKEGQNVTLSCEQNLNHDAMYWYRQDPGQGLRLIYYSQIVNDFQKGDIAEGYSVSREKKESFPLTVTSAQKNPTAFYLCASSIVTGQDIRRAFFGQGTRLTVV.

This chain joins TRBV10-3 and TRBJ2-7; 7 bases match TRBD2. The V and J ends lost 8 bases and 5 bases, in that order; junction bases with no gene match: 0. Germline CDR1 ENHRY, CDR2 SYGVKD. CDR3 length equals 10 residues. The CDR3 here is CAIGGDEQYF. The CDR3 DNA reads TGTGCCATCGGGGGGGACGAGCAGTACTTC.

The genes are TRBV9 and TRBJ1-1; TRBD1 aligns across 8 bases. The CDR3 is 15 amino acids. Germline lookup yields CDR1 SGDLS and CDR2 YYNGEE. V shed 3 bases and J 4 bases; nucleotides not matched to a gene: 8. CDR3 sequence: CASSASGGSGTEAFF. DNA of the CDR3: TGTGCCAGCAGCGCATCAGGGGGCTCGGGCACTGAAGCTTTCTTT. The full variable domain, in which reference TRBV9 and TRBJ1-1 provide the parts outside the CDR3, is DSGVTQTPKHLITATGQRVTLRCSPRSGDLSVYWYQQSLDQGLQFLIQYYNGEERAKGNILERFSAQQFPDLHSELNLSSLELGDSALYFCASSASGGSGTEAFFGQGTRLTVV.

This rearrangement joins TRBV15 to TRBJ1-1; 7 bases align to TRBD1. The J segment lost 5 bases and the V segment lost 8 bases, leaving 11 bases of the junction unmatched. This CDR3 has 14 amino acids. Per germline, CDR1 LNHNV and CDR2 YYDKDF (reference sequence). CDR3 sequence: CATHRGRGTTEAFF. CDR3 DNA: TGTGCCACCCACAGGGGCAGGGGGACGACTGAAGCTTTCTTT.

The V and J genes are TRBV27 and TRBJ2-7, with D perhaps TRBD2 (6 bases). This CDR3 comprises 13 residues. Germline loops: CDR1 MNHEY, CDR2 SMNVEV (reference sequence). V was cut by 6 bases and J by 4 bases, with 13 bases left in between. This CDR3 reads CASREGPFYEQYF. The CDR3 nucleotides are TGTGCCAGCAGGGAGGGGCCCTTTTACGAGCAGTACTTC.

V gene TRBV6-4 combines with J gene TRBJ2-1; 10 bases are a match to TRBD2. After removal of 5 bases from V and 8 bases from J, the junction contained 9 bases not matched to a gene. The CDR3 spans 15 residues. The germline CDR1 and CDR2 sequences are MRHNA and SNTAGT. The CDR3 nucleotides are TGTGCCAGCAGTCAAGCGGGGGGGCCGATTTATGAGCAGTTCTTC. This codes for CASSQAGGPIYEQFF.

The CDR3 DNA sequence: TGTGCCACCGCCCCTTTCGGCGGGGGCTACGAGCAGTACTTC. As protein: CATAPFGGGYEQYF. The chain uses TRBV19 and TRBJ2-7; 7 bases map to TRBD2. This CDR3 region has 14 residues. The trim removed 10 bases at V and 3 bases at J, leaving 12 bases unmatched. The germline gives CDR1 LNHDA, CDR2 SQIVND (reference sequence). Supplemented by reference TRBV19 and TRBJ2-7, the full variable domain reads DGGITQSPKYLFRKEGQNVTLSCEQNLNHDAMYWYRQDPGQGLRLIYYSQIVNDFQKGDIAEGYSVSREKKESFPLTVTSAQKNPTAFYLCATAPFGGGYEQYFGPGTRLTVT.

This rearrangement joins TRBV10-3 to TRBJ1-1; D is uncertain. CDR1 is ENHRY and CDR2 is SYGVKD in the germline V gene. The V end was cut by 5 bases, the J end by 4 bases, with 17 bases between. The CDR3 runs 15 residues. CDR3 loop: CAISPPGGKSTEAFF. The CDR3 region has the DNA TGTGCCATCAGTCCCCCGGGAGGGAAGAGCACTGAAGCTTTCTTT.

This clone was detected once. The CDR3 sequence is CASSVEGRDYGYTF. The CDR3, as DNA: TGTGCCAGCAGCGTAGAAGGCAGGGACTATGGCTACACCTTC. This sequence joins TRBV9 and TRBJ1-2, with a weak D call TRBD1 (5 bases). The CDR3 totals 14 residues. Germline CDR1 and CDR2: SGDLS and YYNGEE. Trimming left V 0 bases short and J 3 bases short, with 9 bases between.

V usage is TRBV6-1 and J usage is TRBJ2-3; D unclear. Looked up from germline, CDR1 is MNHNS and CDR2 is SASEGT. Trimming cost V 7 bases and J 0 bases, with 11 bases left between them. The CDR3 sequence is 14 residues long. The chain's CDR3 is CASTVGGSTDTQYF. In nucleotides, the CDR3 is TGTGCCAGCACCGTCGGCGGAAGCACAGATACGCAGTATTTT.

This clone occurred a few times. The chain is built from TRBV6-4 and TRBJ2-2; D possibly corresponds to TRBD2 (6 bases). Germline CDR1 is MRHNA and CDR2 is SNTAGT. Trimming shortened V by 4 bases and J by 5 bases, and 8 bases separated the two germline ends. The CDR3 is made up of 13 amino acids. As DNA, the CDR3 is TGTGCCAGCAGTGGGAGGGAAACCGGGGAGCTGTTTTTT. The encoded protein is CASSGRETGELFF.